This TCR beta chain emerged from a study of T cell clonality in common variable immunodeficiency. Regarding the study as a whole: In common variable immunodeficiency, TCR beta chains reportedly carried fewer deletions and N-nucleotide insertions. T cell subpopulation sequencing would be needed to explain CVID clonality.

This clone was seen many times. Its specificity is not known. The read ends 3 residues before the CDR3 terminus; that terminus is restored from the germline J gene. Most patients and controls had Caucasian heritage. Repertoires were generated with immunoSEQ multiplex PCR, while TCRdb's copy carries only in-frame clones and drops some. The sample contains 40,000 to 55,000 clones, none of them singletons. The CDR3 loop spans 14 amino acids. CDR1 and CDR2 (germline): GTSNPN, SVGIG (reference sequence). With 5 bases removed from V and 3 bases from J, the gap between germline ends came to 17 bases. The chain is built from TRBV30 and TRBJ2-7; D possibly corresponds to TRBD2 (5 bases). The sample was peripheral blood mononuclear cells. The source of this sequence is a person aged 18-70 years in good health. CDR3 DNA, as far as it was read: TGTGCCTGGGCCCCAGGACTGGCCTACTACGAG. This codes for CAWAPGLAYYE. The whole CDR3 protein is CAWAPGLAYYEQYF.